Below, 14 T cell receptor beta chains from the same sample are listed, as sequenced in a study of blood T cells in healthy people across ages. Next came a second PCR, run for 7 to 11 cycles, which used a sample-barcoded 5' primer along with a J-beta primer mix. TCRdb reprocessed the 5' RACE reads via MiXCR and lists one record per CDR3 protein. Among about 970,000 distinct CDR3 sequences listed, roughly 51% were seen once. The specimen sequenced was blood. The receptor source for this set is a woman aged 55-70 years in good health.

The chain carries TRBV4-3 and TRBJ2-7; 8 positions agree with TRBD1. CDR1 and CDR2 from the germline V gene are LGHNA and YSLEER. The CDR3 has 17 residues. V was clipped by 2 bases and J by 1 base; unmatched bases: 10. The CDR3 nucleotides are TGCGCCAGCAGCCAAAAAGCCCAGGGGGCTACTTCCTACGAGCAGTACTTC. As protein: CASSQKAQGATSYEQYF.

This chain connects TRBV6-5 to TRBJ1-2, with D possibly TRBD1 on 5 matching bases. This CDR3 has 14 residues. Germline-derived CDR1 and CDR2 are MNHEY and SVGAGI. Trimming shortened V by 0 bases and J by 4 bases, and 9 bases separated the two germline ends. The CDR3 sequence is CASSYSGRVYGYTF. The CDR3 nucleotides are TGTGCCAGCAGTTACTCGGGGCGGGTCTATGGCTACACCTTC.

V gene TRBV20-1 combines with J gene TRBJ1-1; maybe TRBD1 (5 bases). Trimming removed 5 bases from V and 4 bases from J, with 14 bases in between. The CDR3 is 13 amino acids. Germline values: CDR1 DFQATT, CDR2 SNEGSKA (reference sequence). The CDR3 nucleotides are TGCAGTGCTGGGGGGGATCGGGTCACTGAAGCTTTCTTT. It encodes CSAGGDRVTEAFF.

This clonotype was seen only once. The rearrangement links TRBV2 to TRBJ2-3; 8 bases map to TRBD2. Trimming at V came to 7 bases and at J to 1 base, leaving 4 bases not matched to a gene. The CDR3 totals 14 residues. In germline, CDR1 is SNHLY, CDR2 FYNNEI. CDR3 sequence: CASIKLAGTDTQYF. The CDR3 DNA follows: TGTGCCAGCATCAAACTAGCGGGCACAGATACGCAGTATTTT.

The chain links TRBV12-3 or TRBV12-4 to TRBJ2-1, with D hard to call. The CDR3 has 17 residues. The V gene lost 6 bases and the J gene lost 1 base, with 19 bases spanning the gap. The CDR3 reads CASSSAPGSRSYNEQFF. DNA of the CDR3: TGTGCCAGCAGCTCAGCCCCCGGGTCCCGATCCTACAATGAGCAGTTCTTC.

The sample holds a few counts of this clonotype. The rearrangement joins TRBV25-1 to TRBJ2-2, with 9 bases identical to TRBD2. Looked up from germline, CDR1 is MGHDK and CDR2 is SYGVNS. V lost 8 bases to trimming and J lost 5 bases; unmatched junction nucleotides: 9. The CDR3 runs 15 residues. The CDR3 sequence is CASEAAGGPTGELFF. CDR3 nucleotides: TGTGCCAGCGAGGCGGCGGGAGGGCCTACCGGGGAGCTGTTTTTT.

This rearrangement joins TRBV5-1 to TRBJ2-7; D unclear. CDR1 SGHRS and CDR2 YFSETQ come from the germline V gene. CDR3 length: 15 residues. The germline V and J ends were trimmed by 0 bases and 3 bases, with 13 bases remaining between them. CDR3 nucleotide sequence: TGCGCCAGCAGCTTGGACCCTCTAACAGACTACGAGCAGTACTTC. It encodes CASSLDPLTDYEQYF.

This clonotype occurred a few times. CDR3 bases: TGTGCCAGCAGCCGCGATAAGGGTCTGTCGGCCAAAAACATTCAGTACTTC. The encoded protein is CASSRDKGLSAKNIQYF. The chain combines TRBV6-2 or TRBV6-3 with TRBJ2-4; D remains ambiguous. CDR1 MNHEY and CDR2 SVGEGT come from the germline V gene. V lost 6 bases, J lost 1 base, and 19 bases lay in between. The CDR3 has 17 amino acids.

This clonotype was seen once. The chain carries TRBV12-5 and TRBJ1-1; 9 bases line up with TRBD1. The CDR3 runs to 15 residues. V shed 3 bases and J 2 bases; nucleotides not matched to a gene: 4. Per germline, CDR1 LGHNT and CDR2 FRNRAP. The CDR3 is CASGFGQGSNTEAFF. Here the CDR3 DNA reads TGTGCTAGTGGTTTTGGACAGGGGTCAAACACTGAAGCTTTCTTT.

V gene TRBV9 combines with J gene TRBJ1-1, with 7 bases fitting TRBD1. This CDR3 is built from 16 residues. Losses at the gene ends were 0 bases for V and 8 bases for J; bases not matched to a gene: 13. Germline assignment: CDR1 SGDLS and CDR2 YYNGEE. The CDR3 protein is CASSVDTGARGTEAFF. The CDR3, as DNA: TGTGCCAGCAGCGTAGATACAGGGGCTCGCGGGACGGAAGCTTTCTTT.

V is TRBV5-1 and J is TRBJ1-1; possibly TRBD1 for D (6 bases). Germline CDR1 SGHRS, CDR2 YFSETQ. V was trimmed by 2 bases and J by 3 bases, leaving 35 bases between them. CDR3 length: 22 residues. In DNA, the CDR3 is TGCGCCAGCAGCTTCGGTCGTGGCAGGGGCTTGGATCCACGAGGGATGGACACTGAAGCTTTCTTT. Translation gives CASSFGRGRGLDPRGMDTEAFF.

This clonotype was counted once. The chain is built from TRBV4-1 and TRBJ2-1; TRBD2 matches 9 bases. CDR1 is MGHRA, CDR2 YSYEKL, per germline. This CDR3 spans 15 amino acids. Trimming took 1 base from V and 5 from J; bases not matched to a gene: 3. CDR3 amino acids: CASSQGRGGNNEQFF. The CDR3 DNA reads TGCGCCAGCAGCCAAGGGCGGGGGGGGAACAATGAGCAGTTCTTC.

A few counts support this clonotype. This chain joins TRBV21-1 and TRBJ2-5; the table's D call, TRBD2, has no DNA check behind it. TRBV21-1 is a listed pseudogene. This CDR3 spans 16 amino acids. CDR3 protein: CASRSWLAGLGETQYF. The CDR3, as DNA: TGTGCCAGCAGGTCTTGGCTAGCGGGATTGGGGGAGACCCAGTACTTC.

In its sample, this clonotype was seen a few times. Here the CDR3 DNA reads TGCGCCAGCGGTCCGGGACTAGCGACCCGTGAGCAGTTCTTC. This encodes CASGPGLATREQFF. The chain couples TRBV5-1 to TRBJ2-1; 10 bases match TRBD2. CDR3 size: 14 residues. Germline values: CDR1 SGHRS, CDR2 YFSETQ. Losses at the gene ends were 7 bases for V and 9 bases for J; bases not matched to a gene: 10.